This is a list of T cell receptor beta chains from one sample in a study of spatial heterogeneity in lung cancer. TCRdb independently ran MiXCR on the 5' RACE reads; one entry per CDR3 protein. The sample carries some 43,000 distinct CDR3 sequences, roughly a tenth recorded once. Here the sequenced sample was PBMCs, taken at follow-up. These receptors originate from a female donor with early-stage non-small cell lung cancer. Each CDR3 is given with its conserved first and last residue. D genes are given only for firm matches. The size field is filled for only some rows; it gives once, few, many or a size class.

clone_size j_call v_call cdr3_length d_call cdr3_aa cdr3_nt
many TRBJ2-7 TRBV3-1 15 TRBD1 CASSQPGQGYYEQYF TGTGCCAGCAGCCAACCGGGACAGGGGTATTACGAGCAGTACTTC
many TRBJ2-7 TRBV4-2 13 - CASSQESRNEQYF TGTGCCAGCAGCCAAGAATCGAGGAACGAGCAGTACTTC
- TRBJ2-5 TRBV6-2/TRBV6-3 12 - CASSGVEETQYF TGTGCCAGCAGCGGGGTTGAAGAGACCCAGTACTTC
- TRBJ2-3 TRBV2 14 TRBD1 CASRHRGRKDTQYF TGTGCCAGCAGACACAGGGGGCGGAAAGATACGCAGTATTTT
many TRBJ2-5 TRBV3-1 15 - CASSQDGTDLETQYF TGTGCCAGCAGCCAAGACGGGACTGACTTAGAGACCCAGTACTTC
many TRBJ2-5 TRBV10-3 19 TRBD2 CAISETRLASIRNQETQYF TGTGCCATCAGTGAAACCCGACTAGCGAGTATAAGAAACCAAGAGACCCAGTACTTC
many TRBJ2-7 TRBV18 17 - CASSPLPQAAGGYEQYF TGTGCCAGCTCACCTCTACCCCAGGCCGCCGGGGGATACGAGCAGTACTTC
many TRBJ2-7 TRBV20-1 15 - CSAGNPTGRGDEQYF TGCAGTGCTGGCAATCCGACTGGGCGTGGAGATGAGCAGTACTTC
- TRBJ1-1 TRBV6-6 13 - CASSFQQGTEAFF TGTGCCAGCAGTTTCCAACAGGGTACTGAAGCTTTCTTT
- TRBJ2-3 TRBV6-5 15 TRBD1 CASSMDRGRAETQYF TGTGCCAGCAGCATGGACAGGGGGCGTGCGGAAACGCAGTATTTT
few TRBJ2-4 TRBV5-1 16 - CASSLARARAKNIQYF TGCGCCAGCAGCTTGGCTAGGGCCCGTGCCAAAAACATTCAGTACTTC
- TRBJ1-5 TRBV7-3 18 - CASSLGRTDTYSNQPQHF TGTGCCAGCAGCTTAGGCCGGACAGACACTTATAGCAATCAGCCCCAGCATTTT
- TRBJ2-7 TRBV7-2 16 TRBD1 CASSSEYQDRAYEQYF TGTGCCAGCAGCTCGGAGTACCAAGACAGGGCCTACGAGCAGTACTTC
few TRBJ2-5 TRBV5-6 14 TRBD2 CASSPGASGETQYF TGTGCCAGCAGCCCTGGGGCTAGCGGGGAGACCCAGTACTTC
many TRBJ2-5 TRBV7-2 15 TRBD2 CASSPRTSGGKTQYF TGTGCCAGCAGCCCGAGGACTAGCGGTGGAAAGACCCAGTACTTC
many TRBJ1-1 TRBV9 16 TRBD1 CASSVDPGGAGTEAFF TGTGCCAGCAGCGTAGACCCAGGGGGCGCGGGCACTGAAGCTTTCTTT
- TRBJ2-1 TRBV5-1 14 - CASSLVPGGLEQFF TGCGCCAGCAGCTTGGTCCCAGGGGGGCTTGAGCAGTTCTTC
few TRBJ2-5 TRBV7-3 13 - CASSPVGGETQYF TGTGCCAGCAGCCCCGTTGGCGGAGAGACCCAGTACTTC
many TRBJ1-6 TRBV5-1 13 - CASSSRDNSPLHF TGCGCCAGCAGCTCCCGAGATAATTCACCCCTCCACTTT
many TRBJ2-7 TRBV28 14 - CASSLMPDSYEQYF TGTGCCAGCAGTTTGATGCCGGATTCCTACGAGCAGTACTTC
- TRBJ2-1 TRBV20-1 15 TRBD2 CSARRLAGAYNEQFF TGCAGTGCTAGACGGCTAGCGGGAGCTTACAATGAGCAGTTCTTC
few TRBJ1-1 TRBV6-2/TRBV6-3 14 - CASSSFRWNTEAFF TGTGCCAGCAGTTCTTTTAGATGGAACACTGAAGCTTTCTTT
few TRBJ1-6 TRBV4-1 15 - CASSHDGQPYSPLHF TGCGCCAGCAGCCATGATGGGCAGCCCTATTCACCCCTCCACTTT
- TRBJ2-1 TRBV7-9 13 - CASSSRLVNEQFF TGTGCCAGCAGCTCCCGACTCGTCAATGAGCAGTTCTTC
many TRBJ2-3 TRBV20-1 12 - CSAVGRTDTQYF TGCAGTGCCGTGGGGCGCACAGATACGCAGTATTTT
few TRBJ2-5 TRBV5-1 15 TRBD2 CASSLGGLASETQYF TGCGCCAGCAGCTTGGGAGGACTAGCGTCAGAGACCCAGTACTTC
- TRBJ2-2 TRBV24-1 12 - CATSAQGGELFF TGTGCCACCAGTGCTCAAGGAGGGGAGCTGTTTTTT
- TRBJ2-1 TRBV7-3 15 - CASSYRVNPYNEQFF TGTGCCAGCAGCTACAGGGTCAATCCATACAATGAGCAGTTCTTC
- TRBJ1-2 TRBV29-1 15 - CSDGYGGSFRYGYTF TGCAGCGATGGATACGGGGGATCCTTTCGCTATGGCTACACCTTC
- TRBJ2-3 TRBV4-1 16 TRBD2 CASSHGTSGGAYTQYF TGCGCCAGCAGCCACGGGACTAGCGGGGGGGCATATACGCAGTATTTT
- TRBJ1-2 TRBV6-6 13 - CASGRGSEKGYTF TGTGCCAGCGGTCGTGGCTCGGAAAAGGGCTACACCTTC
few TRBJ2-5 TRBV28 14 - CASSLFGGRETQYF TGTGCCAGCAGTTTATTTGGCGGAAGGGAGACCCAGTACTTC
- TRBJ2-7 TRBV5-6 13 - CASSLTANYEQYF TGTGCCAGCAGCTTGACAGCAAACTACGAGCAGTACTTC